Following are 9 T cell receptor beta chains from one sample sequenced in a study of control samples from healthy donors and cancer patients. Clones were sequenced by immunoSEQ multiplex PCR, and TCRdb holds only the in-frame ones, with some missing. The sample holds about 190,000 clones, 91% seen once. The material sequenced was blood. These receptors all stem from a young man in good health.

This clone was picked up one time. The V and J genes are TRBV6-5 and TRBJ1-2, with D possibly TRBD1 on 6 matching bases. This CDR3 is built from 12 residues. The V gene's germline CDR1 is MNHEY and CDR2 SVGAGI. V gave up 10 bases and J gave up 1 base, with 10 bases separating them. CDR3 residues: CATRQVNYGYTF. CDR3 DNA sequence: TGTGCCACCAGACAGGTTAACTATGGCTACACCTTC.

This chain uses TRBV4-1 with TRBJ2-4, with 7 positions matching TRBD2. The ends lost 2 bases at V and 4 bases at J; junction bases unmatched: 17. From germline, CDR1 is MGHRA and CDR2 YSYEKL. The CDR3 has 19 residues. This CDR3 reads CASSQWGYWRGSPKNIQYF. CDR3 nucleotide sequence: TGCGCCAGCAGCCAATGGGGTTATTGGCGGGGGTCCCCAAAAAACATTCAGTACTTC.

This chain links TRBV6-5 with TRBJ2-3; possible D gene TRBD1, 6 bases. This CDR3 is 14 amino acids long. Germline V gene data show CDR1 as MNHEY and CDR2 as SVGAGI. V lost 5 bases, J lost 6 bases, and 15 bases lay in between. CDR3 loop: CASSLGQGTDTQYF. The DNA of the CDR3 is TGTGCCAGCAGTCTTGGTCAGGGGACGGATACGCAGTATTTT.

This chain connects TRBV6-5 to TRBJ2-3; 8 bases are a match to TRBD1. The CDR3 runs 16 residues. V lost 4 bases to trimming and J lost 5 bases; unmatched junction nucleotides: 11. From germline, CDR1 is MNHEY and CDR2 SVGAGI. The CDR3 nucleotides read TGTGCCAGCAGTTCCCCGGAAACCGGGACAGGAGATACGCAGTATTTT. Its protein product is CASSSPETGTGDTQYF.

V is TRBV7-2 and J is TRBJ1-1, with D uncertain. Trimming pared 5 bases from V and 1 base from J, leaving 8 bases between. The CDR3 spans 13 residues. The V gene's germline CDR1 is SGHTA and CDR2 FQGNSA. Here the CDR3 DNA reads TGTGCCAGCAGCGCAGGACCGAACACTGAAGCTTTCTTT. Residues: CASSAGPNTEAFF.

The CDR3 sequence is CASSRDRVYGYTF. The CDR3 coding sequence is TGTGCCAGCAGTAGGGACAGGGTCTATGGCTACACCTTC. The rearrangement links TRBV27 to TRBJ1-2; 9 nucleotides agree with TRBD1. Germline V CDR1 and CDR2: MNHEY, SMNVEV (reference sequence). After removal of 5 bases from V and 4 bases from J, the junction contained 2 bases not matched to a gene. The CDR3 extends over 13 amino acids.

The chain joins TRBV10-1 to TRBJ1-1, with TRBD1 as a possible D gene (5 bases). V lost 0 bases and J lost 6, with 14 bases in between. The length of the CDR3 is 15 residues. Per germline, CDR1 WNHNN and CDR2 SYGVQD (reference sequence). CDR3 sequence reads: CASSESPGPGPEAFF. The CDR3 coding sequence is TGCGCCAGCAGTGAGTCTCCGGGGCCGGGGCCTGAAGCTTTCTTT.

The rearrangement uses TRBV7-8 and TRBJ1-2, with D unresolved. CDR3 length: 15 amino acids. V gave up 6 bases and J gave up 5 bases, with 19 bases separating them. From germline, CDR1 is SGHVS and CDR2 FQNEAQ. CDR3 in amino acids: CASSSSEVVLYGYTF. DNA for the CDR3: TGTGCCAGCAGTTCGAGCGAGGTGGTCCTATATGGCTACACCTTC.

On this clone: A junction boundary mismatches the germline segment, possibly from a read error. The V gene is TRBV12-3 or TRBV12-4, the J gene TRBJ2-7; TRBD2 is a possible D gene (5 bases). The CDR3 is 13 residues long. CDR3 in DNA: TGTGCCAGCACCCAGAGGGCAACCTACGGGCAGTACTTC. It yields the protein CASTQRATYGQYF.